Reported below is one TCR beta chain. This clonotype was seen many times. The specificity of this receptor is unknown. No much larger clone exists at a distance of one base, and base qualities are not known. To synthesize cDNA, template-switch 5'RACE was performed with a primer carrying a 10-nucleotide random unique molecular identifier so that each TCR transcript was tagged. Each sequencing run produced over 180 million TCR-beta sequences covering 15-18 subjects. The RNeasy kit was used to extract total RNA. The KAPA Real-time Library Amplification kit was used to amplify TCR-beta VDJ regions with primers for the TCR constant region and the 5'RACE anchor. A first PCR added sample indexes and Illumina adaptors, after which a second PCR increased the library yield. The roughly 650 bp TCR product was size-selected on a 2% E-gel SizeSelection system after Ampure bead purification. Before pooling, libraries had their quality checked on a Bioanalyzer, their concentration measured with Qubit, and their quantity determined with the Kapa Library Quantification kit. An Illumina HiSeq 2500 was used to sequence the libraries paired-end at 2 x 150 bp. To increase sequence diversity, about 25-31% phiX was spiked into each library pool. The study's own analysis went as follows. The quality-filtered reads were processed with the UMI-based MiGEC pipeline, whose error correction step removed more than 85% of the raw TCR sequences. IMGT germline references were used for alignment of VDJ genes, and clonotypes were defined by a unique CDR3 amino acid sequence together with V-J genes. Clonal expansion, Shannon diversity, and CDR3 relatedness (CalcPairwiseDistances, ClusterSamples) were evaluated with VDJtools, and phylogenetic trees were built with CLCbio workbench. Clones with at least 8 unique UMIs were defined as expanded, with this threshold being based on coefficient-of-variation modelling across technical triplicates. TCRdb ran its own pipeline on the public reads, namely fastp trimming at Q25 and MiXCR clone calling, and kept in-frame beta chains. Every CDR3 protein is listed once, alongside the most common genes and DNA of its rows. TCRdb, not the original authors, processed these V and J calls. Here the sample has tens of thousands of distinct CDR3 sequences; about 12% occur a single time. The ten biggest clones cover roughly 1.2% of the sample.

These data come from a study of neurological immune-mediated disorders (dated by TCRdb to 2018 to 2020). As for the study more broadly: The study compared peripheral blood TCR-beta repertoires of HTLV-I-associated myelopathy (HAM/TSP) patients, multiple sclerosis patients and healthy controls using UMI-based sequencing. Alongside PBMC samples, the set of fewer than 110 TCR-beta libraries contained longitudinal samples, technical triplicates, and paired CD4+ and CD8+ T-cell subsets that had been sorted. The cohort included approximately 70 subjects: about 14 with HAM/TSP, roughly 35 with multiple sclerosis, and around 20 healthy controls. Summary of the overall study and its limitations: Across subjects, expanded clones never shared an identical CDR3 amino acid sequence, which suggests that the TCR-beta repertoires in every group were private. TCR clonal expansion was greatest in HAM/TSP patients and smallest in MS patients, who ranked below even healthy controls.

Blood bank volunteers in Maryland, USA served as the healthy controls. Libraries from unsorted PBMCs were made from 2 million PBMCs kept in RNAlater at -80 degrees C until RNA extraction. Peripheral blood was subjected to Ficoll-Hypaque density gradient centrifugation to isolate PBMCs, which were then cryopreserved in liquid nitrogen. The specimen sequenced was PBMCs. The source of this sequence is a female donor in good health.

The DNA sequence is given as TGTGCCAGCAGCTCAGGGGCTGGAAACACCATATATTTT. This codes for CASSSGAGNTIYF. This sequence uses TRBV7-2 and TRBJ1-3, with a tentative D gene TRBD1 over 6 matching bases. From a lookup of the germline V gene, CDR1 and CDR2 are SGHTA and FQGNSA. The CDR3 runs 13 amino acids, cysteine and phenylalanine included. Here the CDR3 DNA is all that survives: 39 bases in frame from base 1. V sheds 4 bases and J sheds 2 bases, leaving 6 bases between their ends.